The rows below give T cell receptor beta chains drawn from one sample of a study of immune cell composition in non-small cell lung cancer. This table comes from immunoSEQ multiplex PCR, and its TCRdb copy is limited to in-frame clones, with some not included. Of over 2,000 clones in the sample, roughly 69% were seen once. The source material was non-adjacent lung tissue. Source of these receptors: a human donor with non-small cell lung cancer. The CDR3 runs from the conserved cysteine through the conserved F or W. A D gene is named only where the DNA matches it firmly. Only part of the rows carry a size: once, few, many, or a class if the clone is expanded.

D gene	V gene	clone size	J gene	CDR3 DNA	CDR3 protein
-	TRBV30	-	TRBJ1-4	TGTGCCTGGAGTCCCGACCTACGGCGGGAAAAACTGTTTTTT	CAWSPDLRREKLFF
TRBD1	TRBV7-9	-	TRBJ1-1	TGTGCCAGCAGCGGCAGGGGGCTAAACACTGAAGCTTTCTTT	CASSGRGLNTEAFF
TRBD2	TRBV7-8	-	TRBJ2-1	TGTGCCAGCAGCTTTAATAGCGGGGGGCCTTACAATGAGCAGTTCTTC	CASSFNSGGPYNEQFF
-	TRBV5-8	-	TRBJ2-3	TGTGCCAGCAGGTCTCCAGTGGATACGCAGTATTTT	CASRSPVDTQYF
TRBD1	TRBV28	once	TRBJ2-7	TGTGCCAGCAGTTTTACCTCAGGGGGCGCTTCCTACGAGCAGTACTTC	CASSFTSGGASYEQYF
TRBD1	TRBV9	medium-sized	TRBJ1-5	TGTGCCAGCAGCCCCAGGGGGGATAGCAATCAGCCCCAGCATTTT	CASSPRGDSNQPQHF
-	TRBV9	-	TRBJ2-7	TGTGCCAGCAGCGTAGGAATAGGGGAGGCCTACGAGCAGTACTTC	CASSVGIGEAYEQYF
-	TRBV5-4	-	TRBJ1-6	TGCGCCAGCAGCCAAGTCCTAAGCTCCTATAATTCACCCCTCCACTTT	CASSQVLSSYNSPLHF
-	TRBV11-3	-	TRBJ1-2	TGTGCCAGCAGCTTAGGCGGTCAAGGGAGCGACTATGGCTACACCTTC	CASSLGGQGSDYGYTF
-	TRBV11-1	-	TRBJ1-1	TGTGCCAGCAGCCCTAGTCTCAGCCAAGCTTTCTTT	CASSPSLSQAFF
TRBD1	TRBV13	few	TRBJ1-2	TGTGCCAGCAGCTTAGGCGGGACAGCCGGCTATGGCTACACCTTC	CASSLGGTAGYGYTF
-	TRBV7-9	-	TRBJ2-5	TGTGCCAGCAGCTTATCAGGGGCCCAAGAGACCCAGTACTTC	CASSLSGAQETQYF
-	TRBV4-1	few	TRBJ1-2	TGTGCCAGCAGCCAAGGATCAGGGGAAGGCTACACCTTC	CASSQGSGEGYTF
TRBD1	TRBV5-4	-	TRBJ2-1	TGTGCCAGCAGCTTGGTTGACAGGGACTACAATGAGCAGTTCTTC	CASSLVDRDYNEQFF
-	TRBV19	-	TRBJ1-2	TGTGCCAGTAGATATCAGGGGCACTATGGCTACACCTTC	CASRYQGHYGYTF
-	TRBV4-2	-	TRBJ2-4	TGTGCCAGCAGCGGGGGCTCTTCACTGTACTTC	CASSGGSSLYF
-	TRBV11-3	few	TRBJ2-3	TGTGCCAGCAGCTCAACAACTAGGGATACGCAGTATTTT	CASSSTTRDTQYF
-	TRBV6-1	-	TRBJ1-5	TGTGCCAGCAGGACCCGACAGATCCAACAGCCCCAGCATTTT	CASRTRQIQQPQHF
-	TRBV11-2	-	TRBJ2-2	TGTGCCAGCAGCTTAGCAGGGGTAAACACCGGGGAGCTGTTTTTT	CASSLAGVNTGELFF
TRBD1	TRBV18	-	TRBJ1-2	TGTGCCAGCTCGAAGGAGGGGGCTTTCTATGGCTACACCTTC	CASSKEGAFYGYTF
TRBD1	TRBV7-8	few	TRBJ2-7	TGTGCCAGCAGCTTGGGGACAGGGTCCTACGAGCAGTACTTC	CASSLGTGSYEQYF
TRBD2	TRBV7-6	-	TRBJ2-1	TGTGCCAGCAGCCCAGGACTAGCGGGGGGGTATGAGCAGTTCTTC	CASSPGLAGGYEQFF
TRBD1	TRBV28	-	TRBJ2-3	TGTGCCAGCAGTTTACGCGGACAGGGAGCGGTAGATACGCAGTATTTT	CASSLRGQGAVDTQYF
TRBD2	TRBV7-2	few	TRBJ2-5	TGTGCCAGCAGCCTCCCCACTAGCGGGGGGGGAGAGACCCAGTACTTC	CASSLPTSGGGETQYF
TRBD1	TRBV19	-	TRBJ1-1	TGTGCCAGTAGGGACAGGGAGACTGAAGCTTTCTTT	CASRDRETEAFF